The rows below give T cell receptor beta chains drawn from one sample of a study of CD8 T cells in Susac syndrome. TCRdb passed the immunoSEQ multiplex PCR reads through MiXCR, listing each CDR3 protein once. Of about 120,000 distinct CDR3 sequences listed, 80% to 95% are singletons. The material sequenced was CD4+ T cells from PBMCs. Receptors were obtained from a human donor in good health. Each CDR3 is given with its conserved first and last residue. The D gene is left open where the match is weak. Only some rows state a clone size, as once, few, many or a class for expanded clones.

abundance: .
v_gene: TRBV3-1
d_gene: TRBD2
j_gene: TRBJ2-3
CDR3nt: TGTGCCAGCAGCCAAGATCGCCTAGCGGGTCCCCAGAATACGCAGTATTTT
CDR3aa: CASSQDRLAGPQNTQYF

abundance: once
v_gene: TRBV7-8
d_gene: .
j_gene: TRBJ1-1
CDR3nt: TGTGCCAGCAGCTTCCAGGGTGAAGCTTTCTTT
CDR3aa: CASSFQGEAFF

abundance: .
v_gene: TRBV11-2
d_gene: .
j_gene: TRBJ1-2
CDR3nt: TGTGCCAGCAGCTTAATTCAGGCGGACTATGGCTACACCTTC
CDR3aa: CASSLIQADYGYTF

abundance: once
v_gene: TRBV5-1
d_gene: TRBD1
j_gene: TRBJ1-2
CDR3nt: TGCGCCAGCAGCGTATCCGGGACAGGGGATAGGGTTGAGTATGGCTACACCTTC
CDR3aa: CASSVSGTGDRVEYGYTF

abundance: .
v_gene: TRBV4-1
d_gene: .
j_gene: TRBJ2-3
CDR3nt: TGCGCCAGCAGCCAGGGCGGGACAACGGCAGATACGCAGTATTTT
CDR3aa: CASSQGGTTADTQYF

abundance: .
v_gene: TRBV4-1
d_gene: .
j_gene: TRBJ2-6
CDR3nt: TGCGCCAGCAGCCAAGATCCCAAGGGTACTGGGGCCAACGTCCTGACTTTC
CDR3aa: CASSQDPKGTGANVLTF

abundance: .
v_gene: TRBV10-3
d_gene: TRBD1
j_gene: TRBJ2-5
CDR3nt: TGTGCCATCAGTGAGCCGACGCCAGGGGGAGAGGGACAAGAGACCCAGTACTTC
CDR3aa: CAISEPTPGGEGQETQYF

abundance: .
v_gene: TRBV12-3/TRBV12-4
d_gene: .
j_gene: TRBJ2-3
CDR3nt: TGTGCCAGCAGGGCCGGGAGTACAGATACGCAGTATTTT
CDR3aa: CASRAGSTDTQYF

abundance: .
v_gene: TRBV23-1
d_gene: .
j_gene: TRBJ2-1
CDR3nt: TGCGCCAGCAGTCAATCGAAGGGAGCTGAGATGAATGAGCAGTTCTTC
CDR3aa: CASSQSKGAEMNEQFF

abundance: .
v_gene: TRBV4-1
d_gene: .
j_gene: TRBJ1-1
CDR3nt: TGCGCCAGCAGCCAAGGGTACGTTCCTGAAGCTTTCTTT
CDR3aa: CASSQGYVPEAFF

abundance: once
v_gene: TRBV29-1
d_gene: .
j_gene: TRBJ2-6
CDR3nt: TGCAGCGTTGCCGGAACAGGCCAAGCCAACGTCCTGACTTTC
CDR3aa: CSVAGTGQANVLTF

abundance: once
v_gene: TRBV4-3
d_gene: TRBD2
j_gene: TRBJ2-1
CDR3nt: TGCGCCAGCAGCCAAGACAGAGCGGGAGCGGATGAGCAGTTCTTC
CDR3aa: CASSQDRAGADEQFF

abundance: once
v_gene: TRBV25-1
d_gene: .
j_gene: TRBJ1-2
CDR3nt: TGTGCCAGCAGGGGTGTGGGACAAAGGAGCTACACCTTC
CDR3aa: CASRGVGQRSYTF

abundance: .
v_gene: TRBV11-2
d_gene: .
j_gene: TRBJ1-1
CDR3nt: TGTGCCAGCAGATCCTCCTCGGACAGGAACACTGAAGCTTTCTTT
CDR3aa: CASRSSSDRNTEAFF

abundance: .
v_gene: TRBV19
d_gene: TRBD1
j_gene: TRBJ1-2
CDR3nt: TGTGCCAGTAGGCCAGAGGGACAGGGGTCCTATGGCTACACCTTC
CDR3aa: CASRPEGQGSYGYTF

abundance: .
v_gene: TRBV11-2
d_gene: .
j_gene: TRBJ2-2
CDR3nt: TGTGCCAGCAGCTTAGATCGGACCAGGAGCGTACTCGGGGAGCTGTTTTTT
CDR3aa: CASSLDRTRSVLGELFF

abundance: .
v_gene: TRBV7-2
d_gene: .
j_gene: TRBJ1-3
CDR3nt: TGTGCCAGCAGCTCCCGTTCGGGAAACACCATATATTTT
CDR3aa: CASSSRSGNTIYF

abundance: .
v_gene: TRBV5-1
d_gene: TRBD1
j_gene: TRBJ2-6
CDR3nt: TGCGCCAGCAGCTTGTTCCGGACAGGGATATCTGGGGCCAACGTCCTGACTTTC
CDR3aa: CASSLFRTGISGANVLTF

abundance: .
v_gene: TRBV7-2
d_gene: TRBD1
j_gene: TRBJ2-7
CDR3nt: TGTGCCAGCAGCTTTCGACAGGGCGCCTACGAGCAGTACTTC
CDR3aa: CASSFRQGAYEQYF

abundance: .
v_gene: TRBV2
d_gene: .
j_gene: TRBJ1-2
CDR3nt: TGTGCCAGCAGGACGGCCAGATATGGCTACACCTTC
CDR3aa: CASRTARYGYTF

abundance: .
v_gene: TRBV11-3
d_gene: TRBD2
j_gene: TRBJ2-1
CDR3nt: TGTGCCAGCAGCTTAGGGTTAGCGGGAGGACGCAATGAGCAGTTCTTC
CDR3aa: CASSLGLAGGRNEQFF

abundance: .
v_gene: TRBV25-1
d_gene: TRBD2
j_gene: TRBJ2-1
CDR3nt: TGTGCCAGCAGTGATAAAAGGACTAGCGGAAACAATGAGCAGTTCTTC
CDR3aa: CASSDKRTSGNNEQFF

abundance: .
v_gene: TRBV7-9
d_gene: .
j_gene: TRBJ1-1
CDR3nt: TGTGCCAGCAGCCTAATAGGGGGACCTGAAGCTTTCTTT
CDR3aa: CASSLIGGPEAFF

abundance: .
v_gene: TRBV19
d_gene: TRBD1
j_gene: TRBJ1-2
CDR3nt: TGTGCCAGTAGTATCGGGGCGGACAGGGGCGGATTCTACGGCTACACCTTC
CDR3aa: CASSIGADRGGFYGYTF